These 22 T cell receptor beta chains originate from one sample sequenced in a study of tumor and adjacent non-tumor tissue in lung cancer. No cell sorting was done before RNA was extracted from the tissue. A modified ARM-PCR protocol with three rounds of nested PCR amplified TCRbeta. TCRdb independently ran MiXCR on the multiplex PCR reads; one entry per CDR3 protein. The data show more than 95,000 distinct CDR3 sequences, with approximately 71% seen just once and around 13% held by the top ten. The specimen sequenced was lung tumor tissue. The receptors were gathered from a young man with non-small cell lung cancer.

The chain couples TRBV29-1 to TRBJ2-1; D might be TRBD2 (5 bases). V lost 5 bases and J 7 bases, leaving 15 bases between the germline ends. Germline CDR1 is SQVTM and CDR2 is ANQGSEA. The length of the CDR3 is 13 residues. CDR3 bases: TGCAGCGTTCTGGACCGGGGTGGGAATGAGCAGTTCTTC. It yields the protein CSVLDRGGNEQFF.

Turning to this clonotype: The junction differs from germline at one of its ends, possibly a read error. This chain uses TRBV11-2 with TRBJ1-1; perhaps TRBD1 as D (5 bases). CDR1 and CDR2 (germline): SGHAT, FQNNGV. The CDR3 consists of 15 residues. The DNA of the CDR3 is TGTGTCAGCAGCTTGCGGGGGGTTCTTGCCACTGAAGCTTTCTTT. Encoded protein: CVSSLRGVLATEAFF.

With respect to this clonotype: A single base separates this from a much larger clone, so it may be a read error. The CDR3 ends on some other residue instead of the conserved phenylalanine or tryptophan, so this is likely a read error. This chain uses TRBV6-1 with TRBJ2-7, with D perhaps TRBD1 (6 bases). V was cut by 0 bases and J by 2 bases, with 8 bases left in between. CDR1 and CDR2 (germline): MNHNS, SASEGT. The CDR3 runs 14 residues. CDR3 sequence: CASSEAGHTYEQYL. Written as DNA, the CDR3 is TGTGCCAGCAGTGAAGCGGGACATACCTACGAGCAGTACCTC.

Comments on this clonotype: A much more abundant neighbour one base away suggests this may be a read error. For the CDR3, the DNA is TGTGCCAGCAGTTACTTTACAGGGAATGTGCAGTTCTTC. Translating gives CASSYFTGNVQFF. This chain connects TRBV6-5 to TRBJ2-1; weak D call: TRBD1 (6 bases). The germline gives CDR1 MNHEY, CDR2 SVGAGI. There are 13 residues in the CDR3.

This clonotype was detected once. Just one base apart from a much larger clone, this may be a read error. The J gene is TRBJ1-2, the V gene TRBV12-3 or TRBV12-4, with D perhaps TRBD1 (5 bases). Trimming pared 5 bases from V and 7 bases from J, leaving 17 bases between. This CDR3 has 14 residues. CDR3 in amino acids: CASSPVQVIGGYTF. CDR3 nucleotide sequence: TGTGCCAGCAGTCCGGTACAGGTGATCGGTGGCTACACCTTC.

This clonotype was observed many times. The V gene is TRBV11-2, the J gene TRBJ2-3; possible D gene TRBD2, 6 bases. From germline, CDR1 is SGHAT and CDR2 FQNNGV. The CDR3 sequence is 14 residues long. V shed 2 bases and J shed 5 bases, with 11 bases lying between them. The CDR3 coding sequence is TGTGCCAGCAGCTTAATGGTAGCGGAAGATACGCAGTATTTT. Encoded protein: CASSLMVAEDTQYF.

As to this clonotype: A much larger clone differs from this one at a single base, so this may be a read error. The rearrangement uses TRBV20-1 and TRBJ1-6, with a tentative D call TRBD1 (5 bases). CDR3 length: 13 amino acids. Deletions cut 3 bases from V and 7 bases from J, with 10 bases between. CDR1 is DFQATT and CDR2 is SNEGSKA in the germline V gene (reference sequence). The CDR3 nucleotides are TGCAGTGCTAGGAGAGGGACCAATTCACCCCTCCACTTT. Translation gives CSARRGTNSPLHF.

Points on this clonotype: A read error may be the cause here, since a much bigger clone is one base away. This sequence joins TRBV29-1 and TRBJ2-7; 8 nucleotides align to TRBD1. The CDR3 length is 14 residues. CDR1 and CDR2 from the germline V gene are SQVTM and ANQGSEA. V trimming: 8 bases; J trimming: 7 bases; junction bases outside the gene matches: 16. The CDR3: CSCSSGQGLGEQYF. Here the CDR3 DNA reads TGCAGCTGTTCATCCGGACAGGGATTGGGAGAGCAGTACTTC.

V is TRBV4-1 and J is TRBJ2-2; D could derive from TRBD1 or TRBD2 (5 bases each). The germline V gene encodes CDR1 MGHRA and CDR2 YSYEKL. The CDR3 extends over 18 amino acids. V lost 2 bases and J 5 bases, leaving 21 bases between the germline ends. Here the CDR3 reads CASSQNPDGDRWTGELFF. The CDR3 DNA sequence: TGCGCCAGCAGCCAAAACCCAGACGGGGACCGTTGGACCGGGGAGCTGTTTTTT.

To note about this clonotype: The conserved closing phenylalanine or tryptophan is absent in this CDR3, likely reflecting a read error. V usage is TRBV10-2 and J usage is TRBJ2-2; D is tentatively TRBD1 or TRBD2 (5 bases each). The CDR3 length is 12 residues. The V gene's germline CDR1 is WSHSY and CDR2 SAAADI. This CDR3 is CASRARVGDLFL. CDR3 sequence (DNA): TGCGCCAGCAGGGCAAGGGTCGGGGACCTGTTTCTT.

On this clonotype: Possible read error: a much larger clone is one base away. J is TRBJ2-1 and V is TRBV30; D not certain. Between the trimmed V and J ends, which lost 1 base and 3 bases, there was a span of 7 bases. This CDR3 contains 13 residues. CDR1 and CDR2 (germline): GTSNPN, SVGIG (reference sequence). The CDR3 nucleotides are TGTGCCTGGAGTGCGGAGAGCTACAATGAGCAGTTCTTC. Translated: CAWSAESYNEQFF. Full variable domain (missing parts from reference TRBV30 and TRBJ2-1): SQTIHQWPATLVQPVGSPLSLECTVEGTSNPNLYWYRQAAGRGLQLLFYSVGIGQISSEVPQNLSASRPQDRQFILSSKKLLLSDSGFYLCAWSAESYNEQFFGPGTRLTVL.

CDR3 nucleotide sequence: TGTGCCAGCGGCGACGAAGGTACGCAGTATTTT. It translates to CASGDEGTQYF. The chain has TRBV4-2 and TRBJ2-3; D gene ambiguous. V was trimmed by 8 bases and J by 8 bases, leaving 11 bases between them. The CDR3 runs 11 residues. From germline, CDR1 is LGHNA and CDR2 YNFKEQ.

Comment on this clonotype: At one of its ends the junction is not consistent with the germline gene, which may arise from a read error. The chain is built from TRBV11-2 and TRBJ2-2; no definite D call. The CDR3 is made up of 13 amino acids. Germline V gene data show CDR1 as SGHAT and CDR2 as FQNNGV. CDR3 DNA sequence: TGTGCCGGCAGTTTTATAGAGGCCGGGGAGCTGTTTTTT. Encoded protein: CAGSFIEAGELFF.

This clonotype was found many times. The V call is TRBV6-1, the J call TRBJ1-4; a possible D gene is TRBD1 (5 bases). The germline CDR1 and CDR2 sequences are MNHNS and SASEGT. CDR3 size: 15 residues. V was shortened by 8 bases and J by 7 bases, with 20 bases between the two germline ends. CDR3 sequence reads: CASGKGRLIGEKLFF. CDR3 DNA sequence: TGTGCCAGCGGTAAGGGGCGGCTGATCGGTGAAAAACTGTTTTTT.

As for this clonotype: Possible read error: a much larger clone is one base away. The genes are TRBV20-1 and TRBJ1-4, with D hard to call. The V gene's germline CDR1 is DFQATT and CDR2 SNEGSKA (reference sequence). Trimming stripped 6 bases from V and 8 bases from J, with 10 bases between. The CDR3 runs 11 residues. The CDR3 bases are TGCAGTGCCAATCCGAGGGAAAAACTGTTTTTT. This encodes CSANPREKLFF.

In this sample, this clonotype turned up once. The rearrangement links TRBV7-3 to TRBJ2-3, with D uncertain. Germline V gene sequence: CDR1 SGHTA, CDR2 FQGTGA. V dropped 5 bases and J dropped 6 bases, with 15 bases sitting between them. The CDR3 loop spans 14 amino acids. DNA for the CDR3: TGTGCCAGCAGCCTGGCGAACTTACGGGATACGCAGTATTTT. Translating it yields CASSLANLRDTQYF.

As for this clonotype: This sequence may be a read error, since a much larger clone differs from it by one base. The chain joins TRBV4-2 to TRBJ2-7, with D tentatively TRBD1 or TRBD2 (5 bases each). Germline V gives CDR1 LGHNA, CDR2 YNFKEQ. The CDR3 consists of 14 residues. CDR3 coding DNA: TGTGCCAGTTCTCCGCTTGGGGGATCCTACGTGCAGTACTTC. Translation gives CASSPLGGSYVQYF.

This clonotype appeared a single time. A single base separates this from a much larger clone, so it may be a read error. The rearrangement links TRBV12-3 or TRBV12-4 to TRBJ2-7; D remains ambiguous. The CDR3 contains 11 residues. CDR3 DNA sequence: TGTACCAGCAGCCACACCTACGAGCAGTACTTC. Translated: CTSSHTYEQYF.

The chain uses TRBV6-1 and TRBJ2-6; D may be TRBD1 (6 bases). Trimming took off 9 bases at V and 0 bases at J, with 18 bases between the two ends. Germline-derived CDR1 and CDR2 are MNHNS and SASEGT. The CDR3 extends over 17 amino acids. CDR3 nucleotide sequence: TGTGCCAGTAACCCAACGGCAGGGGACTCTGGGGCCAACGTCCTGACTTTC. It specifies CASNPTAGDSGANVLTF.

This clonotype was seen once. The junction and the germline gene differ at one end; a read error may be behind it. The chain combines TRBV6-5 with TRBJ1-1; tentative D call: TRBD1 (5 bases). The CDR3 is made up of 13 amino acids. Germline V gene sequence: CDR1 MNHEY, CDR2 SVGAGI. The CDR3 region has the DNA TGTGACAGCTTCGGGCCAGCCAGGGCTGAAGCTTTCTTT. It encodes CDSFGPARAEAFF.

This clonotype was counted a few times. A junction boundary mismatches the germline segment, possibly from a read error. The V gene is TRBV13, the J gene TRBJ2-7, with D possibly TRBD2 on 5 matching bases. CDR1 and CDR2 from the germline V gene are PRHDT and FYEKMQ (reference sequence). There are 17 residues in the CDR3. CDR3 protein: CAISFYGLEDFSYEQYF. The CDR3 coding sequence is TGTGCCATCAGCTTCTATGGATTAGAGGACTTCTCCTACGAGCAGTACTTC.

As concerns this clonotype: A read error may account for a junction end that differs from germline. The chain carries TRBV10-2 and TRBJ2-7; 12 nucleotides line up with TRBD2. The germline V gene has CDR1 WSHSY and CDR2 SAAADI. The CDR3 consists of 15 residues. CDR3 bases: TGCGCCAGCGGTGAGACTAGCGGGAGCTCCTACAAGCAGTACTTC. Translating it yields CASGETSGSSYKQYF.